Listed below are T cell receptor beta chains from one sample, sequenced in a study of cytomegalovirus exposure and HLA in healthy donors. Libraries were prepared by immunoSEQ multiplex PCR; TCRdb keeps only in-frame clonotypes and omits some of them. The table includes approximately 88,000 clones, roughly 84% detected once. Input material: PBMCs. The receptors here all came from a young woman in good health and CMV-seropositive. The CDR3 runs from the conserved cysteine through the conserved F or W. Each record gives: J gene, clone size, V gene, D gene, CDR3 DNA, CDR3 protein. A D gene is named only where the DNA matches it firmly. Size is omitted from some rows. Given values are once, few, many or a class for expanded clones.

TRBJ1-2	once	TRBV10-3	.	TGTGCCATCAGTGAGTCCACAATAACTAATGGCTACACCTTC	CAISESTITNGYTF
TRBJ2-2	.	TRBV18	.	TGTGCCAGCTCACCAATTGAAGGAGTCACCGGGGAGCTGTTTTTT	CASSPIEGVTGELFF
TRBJ1-2	.	TRBV5-1	.	TGCGCCAGCAGTTTCGGGGGACTGCAATATGGCTACACCTTC	CASSFGGLQYGYTF
TRBJ2-1	.	TRBV4-1	TRBD2	TGCGCCAGCAGCCAAGTGAGCGGGGGCTACAATGAGCAGTTCTTC	CASSQVSGGYNEQFF
TRBJ2-4	.	TRBV11-1	TRBD1	TGTGCCAGCAGCTTACCCCGACAGGGGACAGACATTCAGTACTTC	CASSLPRQGTDIQYF
TRBJ2-7	.	TRBV5-1	TRBD2	TGCGCCAGCAGCATGGCGGGGGGGATCTCCTACGAGCAGTACTTC	CASSMAGGISYEQYF
TRBJ2-3	.	TRBV5-1	TRBD2	TGCGCCAGCAGCTTACTAGCGGGGGGGACAGATACGCAGTATTTT	CASSLLAGGTDTQYF
TRBJ2-1	once	TRBV27	TRBD2	TGTGCCAGCAGTCCCCGGGGGGGCTCCTACAATGAGCAGTTCTTC	CASSPRGGSYNEQFF
TRBJ1-2	.	TRBV5-1	TRBD1	TGCGCCAGCAGTGGACAGGGGGGAAGAGATAACTATGGCTACACCTTC	CASSGQGGRDNYGYTF
TRBJ2-7	.	TRBV7-9	TRBD1	TGTGCCAGCAGCTCCCGGGACAGGGCCTACGAGCAGTACTTC	CASSSRDRAYEQYF
TRBJ1-2	.	TRBV7-2	.	TGTGCCAGCAGCACATACAGGGCCCCGGATGGCTACACCTTC	CASSTYRAPDGYTF
TRBJ1-3	.	TRBV2	.	TGTGCCAGCAGTGTGGGCAGCTCTGGAAACACCATATATTTT	CASSVGSSGNTIYF
TRBJ2-5	.	TRBV9	TRBD2	TGTGCCAGCAGCGTAGATTTCGGCGGGGGGGGAGAGACCCAGTACTTC	CASSVDFGGGGETQYF
TRBJ1-4	.	TRBV5-4	.	TGTGCCAGCAGCCCTATAGGGGGGGTCACTGGGTTTAATGAAAAACTGTTTTTT	CASSPIGGVTGFNEKLFF
TRBJ1-2	.	TRBV4-1	TRBD1	TGCGCCAGCAGCCAAGTCGTCAGGGGGAACTATGGCTACACCTTC	CASSQVVRGNYGYTF
TRBJ2-3	once	TRBV5-1	.	TGCGCCAGCAGCCCCTGGGGGGGACAGGCCACAGATACGCAGTATTTT	CASSPWGGQATDTQYF
TRBJ2-1	.	TRBV29-1	.	TGCAGCGGGGGAGTGGAGTACAATGAGCAGTTCTTC	CSGGVEYNEQFF
TRBJ2-7	.	TRBV7-6	TRBD2	TGTGCCAGCAGCTTAGGCGGGGGTACCTACGAGCAGTACTTC	CASSLGGGTYEQYF
TRBJ1-5	.	TRBV6-5	TRBD1	TGTGCCAGCAGTCGATCACAGGGGAATCAGCCCCAGCATTTT	CASSRSQGNQPQHF
TRBJ2-5	.	TRBV15	.	TGTGCCACCAGCAGAGTGTCCGGGGGAATGGGAGAGACCCAGTACTTC	CATSRVSGGMGETQYF
TRBJ2-5	once	TRBV6-5	TRBD1	TGTGCCAGCAGTAGGCAGGGGGCCCAAGAGACCCAGTACTTC	CASSRQGAQETQYF
TRBJ2-5	once	TRBV10-1	.	TGCGCCAGCAGTGGGAGCGGGCAAAACCAAGAGACCCAGTACTTC	CASSGSGQNQETQYF
TRBJ2-7	many	TRBV7-2	.	TGTGCCAGCAGCTTAGAGCCACAGATGAGCTACGAGCAGTACTTC	CASSLEPQMSYEQYF
TRBJ2-1	.	TRBV27	.	TGTGCCAGCAGTCTGCAACCACAAAACAATGAGCAGTTCTTC	CASSLQPQNNEQFF
TRBJ2-3	.	TRBV27	.	TGTGCCAGCAGTCCACACGACACAGATACGCAGTATTTT	CASSPHDTDTQYF
TRBJ2-1	once	TRBV28	TRBD2	TGTGCCAGCAGCAAAGCCCTAGTGGGGGGGAATGAGCAGTTCTTC	CASSKALVGGNEQFF
TRBJ1-5	.	TRBV7-9	.	TGTGCCAGCAGCTCTCACGGGGGGGCCAATCAGCCCCAGCATTTT	CASSSHGGANQPQHF
TRBJ2-1	.	TRBV7-3	TRBD2	TGTGCCAGCAGCACACAAGCGGGGGCCTCCTACAATGAGCAGTTCTTC	CASSTQAGASYNEQFF
TRBJ1-1	.	TRBV28	.	TGTGCCAGCAGCCAGGGGTTGAGGACTGAAGCTTTCTTT	CASSQGLRTEAFF
TRBJ1-1	few	TRBV6-1	.	TGTGCCAGCAGTTCCCTTGGGGGGACCGACACTGAAGCTTTCTTT	CASSSLGGTDTEAFF
TRBJ2-7	.	TRBV5-1	.	TGCGCCAGCAGCTTGGGATACAGCTCCTACGAGCAGTACTTC	CASSLGYSSYEQYF
TRBJ2-3	.	TRBV7-9	TRBD1	TGTGCCAGCAGCTTAGCGTTGGAAACAGGGGGTTACACAGATACGCAGTATTTT	CASSLALETGGYTDTQYF
TRBJ1-6	.	TRBV7-2	.	TGTGCCAGCAACCTTAGTCGGGTTTCACCCCTCCACTTT	CASNLSRVSPLHF
TRBJ2-5	.	TRBV5-1	.	TGCGCCAGCAGCCCGGGACAACCCTACCAAGAGACCCAGTACTTC	CASSPGQPYQETQYF
TRBJ2-2	.	TRBV7-9	.	TGTGCCAGCATCCTGGGAGGGAACACCGGGGAGCTGTTTTTT	CASILGGNTGELFF
TRBJ2-7	.	TRBV5-5	.	TGTGCCAGCAGCTCAGGGGTGACTGGTGGCGAGCAGTACTTC	CASSSGVTGGEQYF
TRBJ1-5	.	TRBV2	.	TGTGCCAGCAGTGAACAGCAGGGCCTCAATCAGCCCCAGCATTTT	CASSEQQGLNQPQHF
TRBJ2-3	.	TRBV5-4	.	TGTGCCAGCAGCCAAAACACAGATACGCAGTATTTT	CASSQNTDTQYF
TRBJ1-4	.	TRBV9	.	TGTGCCAGCAGCCCCCCCGGGGTCCGGGGGTATGAAAAACTGTTTTTT	CASSPPGVRGYEKLFF
TRBJ2-1	few	TRBV6-5	.	TGTGCCAGCAGTTACTCAGGTGACAACACCAATGAGCAGTTCTTC	CASSYSGDNTNEQFF
TRBJ1-1	.	TRBV5-1	.	TGCGCCAGCAGCGTGCTAGGGGCGGAAATGAACACTGAAGCTTTCTTT	CASSVLGAEMNTEAFF
TRBJ1-3	.	TRBV6-6	TRBD1	TGTGCCAGCAGGTGGGCAGGGGGGAGCTCTGGAAACACCATATATTTT	CASRWAGGSSGNTIYF